This record concerns one T cell receptor beta chain sequence. This clone was counted between two and nine times. It lacks a known antigen. No quality values exist for individual bases; no much larger clone is one base distant. This record comes from a study of a mutant IDH1 vaccine in newly diagnosed glioma (dated by TCRdb to the early 2020s). Looking at the study overall: The roughly 30 treated patients were approximately 60% male and around 40% female, with a mean age of about 38 years. Prior to enrollment, standard therapy consisting of radiotherapy alone, temozolomide alone, or radiochemotherapy with temozolomide had been administered to patients, with the combination being received by most patients. Peripheral blood was drawn at six visits: V03 (baseline), V05, V07, V10, V12 and V13. For exploratory analyses, longitudinal TCRB deep sequencing was carried out in more than 20 treated patients wherever samples were available.

The germline V gene encodes CDR1 MNHEY and CDR2 SMNVEV (reference sequence). The junction shows trimming of 5 bases on V and 0 bases on J, and the gene matches do not reach 3 bases of it. Its CDR3 holds 14 amino acids, cysteine through phenylalanine. The CDR3 DNA has 42 bases and is translated from base 1. The time point label corresponds to: baseline, week 1 (first vaccination visit). The sample's treatment or condition label, in plain terms: pre-vaccination baseline after standard-of-care therapy. Donors had newly diagnosed WHO grade 3 or 4 IDH1-mutant astrocytomas with loss of nuclear ATRX. The samples were drawn from NOA16, a multicentre, single-arm, open-label phase I trial in Germany that tested a mutant IDH1 peptide vaccine in humans for the first time. Visit V03 blood draws served as the baseline sample for immunogenicity testing. Genomic DNA for TCRB sequencing was extracted from EDTA blood using the DNeasy Blood and Tissue Kit.

Overall results and qualifications from the work: Immune responses induced by the vaccine were seen in 90% to 95% of patients across multiple MHC alleles. Pseudoprogression appeared unrelated to alterations in the top peripheral T cell clonotypes detected by TCRB sequencing. Selection of PBMC samples for TCRB deep sequencing was based on availability. It was noted by the authors that analyses of patient blood samples could not be reproduced owing to sample limitations.

Library generation was performed with the immunoSEQ multiplex PCR assay. Following the manufacturer's protocol, the hsTCRB Kit was used to amplify rearranged TCR beta chain sequences. TCRB libraries were sequenced on an Illumina MiSeq. Per the source publication's procedure: The proprietary platform of the kit vendor was used for demultiplexing, trimming and gene mapping. What TCRdb holds here is the immuneACCESS table cut down to in-frame rearrangements. Part of the clones is not present; checked against another copy, under half of the missing clones reflect an unresolved V gene, and the others are unexplained. D and trimming come from the DNA, and the V and J calls and clone size come from that table. The sample profile shows around 37,000 clones; about 78% of them were found once. The top ten hold roughly 9% of the sample.

The chain is encoded by TRBV27 joined to TRBJ1-1, with 7 bases matching TRBD1. The sample here was PBMCs, taken from a glioma patient treated with radiotherapy, temozolomide or both. The receptor was derived from a man in his forties with glioma. Some clones in this sample may be carry-over from other donors' samples. The CDR3 region reads CASSVTGLNTEAFF. The DNA sequence reads TGTGCCAGCAGTGTGACAGGGCTGAACACTGAAGCTTTCTTT.